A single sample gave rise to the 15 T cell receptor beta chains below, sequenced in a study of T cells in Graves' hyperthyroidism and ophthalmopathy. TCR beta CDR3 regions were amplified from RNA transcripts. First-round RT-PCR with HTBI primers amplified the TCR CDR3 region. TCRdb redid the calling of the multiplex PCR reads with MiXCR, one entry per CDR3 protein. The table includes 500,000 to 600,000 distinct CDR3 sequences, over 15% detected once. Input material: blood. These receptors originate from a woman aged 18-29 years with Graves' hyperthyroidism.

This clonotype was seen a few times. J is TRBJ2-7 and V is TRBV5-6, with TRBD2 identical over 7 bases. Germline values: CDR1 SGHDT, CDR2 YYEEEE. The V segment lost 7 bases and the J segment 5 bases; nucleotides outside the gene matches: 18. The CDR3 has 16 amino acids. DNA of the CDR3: TGTGCCAGCCTCATGGGGGTAGCGGGTTCCTACCACGAGCAGTACTTC. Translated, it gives CASLMGVAGSYHEQYF.

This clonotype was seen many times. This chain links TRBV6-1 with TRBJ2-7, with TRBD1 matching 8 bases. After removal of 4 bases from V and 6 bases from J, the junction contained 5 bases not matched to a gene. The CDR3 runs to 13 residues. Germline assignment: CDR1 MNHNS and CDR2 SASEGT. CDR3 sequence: CASSGRQGSEQYF. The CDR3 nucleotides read TGTGCCAGCAGTGGTCGACAGGGGTCCGAGCAGTACTTC.

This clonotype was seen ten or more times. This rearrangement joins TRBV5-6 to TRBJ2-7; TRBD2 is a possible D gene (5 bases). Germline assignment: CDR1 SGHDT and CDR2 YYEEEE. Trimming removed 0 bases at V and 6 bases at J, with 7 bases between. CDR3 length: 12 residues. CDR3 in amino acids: CASSLGSGEQYF. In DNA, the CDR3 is TGTGCCAGCAGCTTGGGAAGCGGCGAGCAGTACTTC.

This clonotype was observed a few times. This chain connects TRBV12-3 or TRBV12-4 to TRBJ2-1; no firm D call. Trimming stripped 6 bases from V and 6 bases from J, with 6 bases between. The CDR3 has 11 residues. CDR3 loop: CASSPFNEQFF. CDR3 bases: TGTGCCAGCAGCCCTTTCAATGAGCAGTTCTTC.

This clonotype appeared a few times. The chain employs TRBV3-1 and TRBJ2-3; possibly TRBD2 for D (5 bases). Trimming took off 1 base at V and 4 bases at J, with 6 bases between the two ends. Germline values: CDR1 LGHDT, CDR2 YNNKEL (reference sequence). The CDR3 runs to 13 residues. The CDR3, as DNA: TGTGCCAGCAGCCAAGGAGGGCCAGATACGCAGTATTTT. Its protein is CASSQGGPDTQYF.

CDR3 loop: CASSVGLAGGQFEQYF. CDR3 coding DNA: TGCGCCAGCAGCGTTGGACTAGCGGGAGGGCAATTCGAGCAGTACTTC. The chain combines TRBV5-1 with TRBJ2-7; 15 bases match TRBD2. Germline V lookup: CDR1 SGHRS, CDR2 YFSETQ. The CDR3 loop spans 16 amino acids. V shed 4 bases, J shed 6 bases, and the junction held 8 bases outside the gene matches.

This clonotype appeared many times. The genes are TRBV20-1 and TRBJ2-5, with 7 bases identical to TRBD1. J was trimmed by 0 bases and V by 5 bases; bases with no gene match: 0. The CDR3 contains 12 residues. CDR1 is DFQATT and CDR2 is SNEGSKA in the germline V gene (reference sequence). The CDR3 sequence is CSAQGDQETQYF. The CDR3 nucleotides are TGCAGTGCTCAGGGGGACCAAGAGACCCAGTACTTC.

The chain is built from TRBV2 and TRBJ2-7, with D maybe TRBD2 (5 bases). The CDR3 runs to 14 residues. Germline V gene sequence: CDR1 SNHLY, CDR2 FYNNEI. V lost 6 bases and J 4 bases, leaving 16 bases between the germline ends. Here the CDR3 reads CASRSGPTGYEQYF. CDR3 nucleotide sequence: TGTGCCAGCAGGTCCGGGCCGACGGGATACGAGCAGTACTTC.

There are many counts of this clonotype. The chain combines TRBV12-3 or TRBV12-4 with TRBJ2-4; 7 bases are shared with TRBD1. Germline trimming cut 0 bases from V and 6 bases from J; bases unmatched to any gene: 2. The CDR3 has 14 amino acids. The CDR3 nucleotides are TGTGCCAGCAGTTTAGCAGGGGGCGGAAACATTCAGTACTTC. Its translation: CASSLAGGGNIQYF.

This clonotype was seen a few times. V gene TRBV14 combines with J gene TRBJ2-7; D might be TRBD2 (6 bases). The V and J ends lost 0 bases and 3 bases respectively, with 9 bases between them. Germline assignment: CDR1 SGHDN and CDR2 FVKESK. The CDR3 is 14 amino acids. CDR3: CASSQEWGVYEQYF. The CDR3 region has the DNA TGTGCCAGCAGCCAAGAGTGGGGGGTCTACGAGCAGTACTTC.

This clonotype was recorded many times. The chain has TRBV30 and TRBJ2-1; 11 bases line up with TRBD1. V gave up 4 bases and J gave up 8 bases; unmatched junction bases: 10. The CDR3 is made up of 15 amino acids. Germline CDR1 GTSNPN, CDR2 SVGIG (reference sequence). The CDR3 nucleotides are TGTGCCTGGACCACCCCGGGACAGGGGGGCGATGAGCAGTTCTTC. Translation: CAWTTPGQGGDEQFF.

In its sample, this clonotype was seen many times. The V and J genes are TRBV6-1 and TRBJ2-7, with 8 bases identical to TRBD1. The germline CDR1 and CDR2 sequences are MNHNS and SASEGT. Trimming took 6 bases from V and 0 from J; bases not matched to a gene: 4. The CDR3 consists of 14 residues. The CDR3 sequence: CASRRDRSSYEQYF. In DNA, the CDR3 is TGTGCCAGCAGGAGGGACAGGAGCTCCTACGAGCAGTACTTC.

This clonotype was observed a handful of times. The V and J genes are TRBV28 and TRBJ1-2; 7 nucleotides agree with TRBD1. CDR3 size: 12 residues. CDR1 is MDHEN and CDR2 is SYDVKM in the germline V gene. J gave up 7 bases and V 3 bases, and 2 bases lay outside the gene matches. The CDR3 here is CASSLNRGGYTF. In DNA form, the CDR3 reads TGTGCCAGCAGTTTGAACAGGGGTGGCTACACCTTC.

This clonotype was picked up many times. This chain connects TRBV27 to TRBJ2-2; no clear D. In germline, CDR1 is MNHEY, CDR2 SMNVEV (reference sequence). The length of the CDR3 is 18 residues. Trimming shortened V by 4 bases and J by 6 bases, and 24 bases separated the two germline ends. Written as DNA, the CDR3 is TGTGCCAGCAGTTCCCCAGGCACGGATTATTTTACGCCCGGGGAGCTGTTTTTT. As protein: CASSSPGTDYFTPGELFF.

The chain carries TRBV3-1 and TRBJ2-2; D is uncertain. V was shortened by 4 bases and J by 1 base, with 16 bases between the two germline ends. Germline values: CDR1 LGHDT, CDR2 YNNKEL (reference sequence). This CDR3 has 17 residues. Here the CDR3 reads CASSLSRTFLNTGELFF. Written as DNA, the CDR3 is TGTGCCAGCAGCCTGAGCAGAACCTTCCTGAACACCGGGGAGCTGTTTTTT.